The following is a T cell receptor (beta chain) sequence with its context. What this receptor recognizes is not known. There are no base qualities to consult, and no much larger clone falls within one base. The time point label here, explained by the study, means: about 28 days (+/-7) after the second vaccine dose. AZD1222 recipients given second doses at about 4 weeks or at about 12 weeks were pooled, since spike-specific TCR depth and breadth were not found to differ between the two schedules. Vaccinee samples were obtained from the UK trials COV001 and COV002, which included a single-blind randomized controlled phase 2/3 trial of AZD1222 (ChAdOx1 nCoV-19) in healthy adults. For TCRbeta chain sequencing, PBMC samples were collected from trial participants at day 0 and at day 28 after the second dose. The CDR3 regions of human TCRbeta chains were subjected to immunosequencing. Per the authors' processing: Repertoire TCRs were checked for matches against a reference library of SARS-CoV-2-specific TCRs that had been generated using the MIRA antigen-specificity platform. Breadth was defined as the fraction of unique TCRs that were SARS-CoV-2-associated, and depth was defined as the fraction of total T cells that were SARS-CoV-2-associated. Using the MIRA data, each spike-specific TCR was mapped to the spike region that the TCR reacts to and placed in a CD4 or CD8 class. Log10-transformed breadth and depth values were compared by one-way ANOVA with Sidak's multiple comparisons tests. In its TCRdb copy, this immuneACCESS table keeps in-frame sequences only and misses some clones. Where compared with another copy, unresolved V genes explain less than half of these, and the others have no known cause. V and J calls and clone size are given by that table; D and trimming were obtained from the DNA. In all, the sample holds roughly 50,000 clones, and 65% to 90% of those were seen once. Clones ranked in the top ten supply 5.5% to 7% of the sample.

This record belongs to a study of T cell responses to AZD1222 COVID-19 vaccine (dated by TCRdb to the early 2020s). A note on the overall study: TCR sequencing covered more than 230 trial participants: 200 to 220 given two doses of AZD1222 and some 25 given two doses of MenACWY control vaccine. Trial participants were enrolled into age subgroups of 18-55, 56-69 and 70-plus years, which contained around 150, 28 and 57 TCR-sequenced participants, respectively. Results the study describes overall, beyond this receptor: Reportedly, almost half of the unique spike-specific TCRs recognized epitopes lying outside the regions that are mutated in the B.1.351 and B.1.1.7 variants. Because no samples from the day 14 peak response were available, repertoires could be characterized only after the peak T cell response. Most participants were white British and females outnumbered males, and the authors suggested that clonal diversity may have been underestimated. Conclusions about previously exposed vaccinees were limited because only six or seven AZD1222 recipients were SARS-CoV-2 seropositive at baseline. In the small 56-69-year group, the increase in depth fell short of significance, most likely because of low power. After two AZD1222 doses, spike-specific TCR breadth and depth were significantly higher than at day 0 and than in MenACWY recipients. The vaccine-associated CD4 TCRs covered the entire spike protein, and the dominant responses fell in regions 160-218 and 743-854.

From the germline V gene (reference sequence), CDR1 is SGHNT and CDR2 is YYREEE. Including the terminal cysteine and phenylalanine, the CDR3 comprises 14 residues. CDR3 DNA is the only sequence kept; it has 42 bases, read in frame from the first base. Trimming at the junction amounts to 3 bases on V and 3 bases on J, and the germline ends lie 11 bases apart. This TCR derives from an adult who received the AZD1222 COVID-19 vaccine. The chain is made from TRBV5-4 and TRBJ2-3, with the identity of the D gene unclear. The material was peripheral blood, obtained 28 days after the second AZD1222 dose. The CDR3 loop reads CASSSTLPTDTQYF. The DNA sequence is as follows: TGTGCCAGCAGCTCCACCCTCCCGACAGATACGCAGTATTTT.